The source of this T cell receptor (beta chain) is a study of PD-1 blockade in classical Hodgkin lymphoma. Study-level findings and limits: Why repertoires differed is undefined; disease activity or prior therapy possibly contributed. Diminished baseline TCR diversity has been reported in newly diagnosed patients relative to healthy donors.

Regarding time point: newly diagnosed, previously untreated cHL patient sample. As a comparison, the study used PBMCs from newly diagnosed, untreated classical Hodgkin lymphoma. Repertoires were generated with immunoSEQ multiplex PCR, while TCRdb's copy carries only in-frame clones and drops some. The data show roughly 70,000 clones, with roughly 93% seen just once and around 2.5% held by the top ten. For this clone: Its antigen is undetermined.

The CDR3 has 16 amino acids. With 2 bases clipped from V and 2 bases from J, the junction kept 6 bases outside the gene matches. CDR1 and CDR2 from the germline V gene are MNHNS and SASEGT. This sequence was found in a human donor with classical Hodgkin lymphoma. The chain employs TRBV6-1 and TRBJ2-7; 10 bases line up with TRBD1. Sequencing input: peripheral blood mononuclear cells (PBMCs). CDR3 in DNA: TGTGCCAGCAGTGAAAAGGGACAGGGGTCTCCCTACGAGCAGTACTTC. Translated: CASSEKGQGSPYEQYF.